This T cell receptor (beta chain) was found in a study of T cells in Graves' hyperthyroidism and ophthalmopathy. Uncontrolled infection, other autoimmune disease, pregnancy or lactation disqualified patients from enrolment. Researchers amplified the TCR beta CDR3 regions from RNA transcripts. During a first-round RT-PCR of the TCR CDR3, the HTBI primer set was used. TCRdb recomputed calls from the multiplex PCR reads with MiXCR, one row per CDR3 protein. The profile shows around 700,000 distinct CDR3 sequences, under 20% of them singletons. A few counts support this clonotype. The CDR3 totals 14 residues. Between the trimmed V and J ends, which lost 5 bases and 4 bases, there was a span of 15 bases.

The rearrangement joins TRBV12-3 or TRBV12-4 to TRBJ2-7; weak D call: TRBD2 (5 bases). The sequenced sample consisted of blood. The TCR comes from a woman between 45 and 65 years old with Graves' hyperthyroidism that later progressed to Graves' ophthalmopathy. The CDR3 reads CASSQVASRYEQYF. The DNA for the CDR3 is TGTGCCAGCAGTCAGGTAGCGAGTAGGTACGAGCAGTACTTC.